The following is a TCR beta chain sequence with its context. The target antigen is unknown. Peripheral blood and lesional scalp punch biopsies came from alopecia areata patients. The CDR3 covers 11 residues. Trimming took off 6 bases at V and 6 bases at J, with 7 bases between the two ends. Germline CDR1 MDHEN, CDR2 SYDVKM. This sample stems from a study of CD8+ T cells in alopecia areata. Findings and limits, study-wide: Scalp sequencing also captures normal skin's resident alphabeta T cells. The study found higher clonality in lesional than normal scalp, especially in alopecia totalis/universalis.

Sequencing relied on a cDNA template that was reverse transcribed from extracted RNA. The protocol was immunoSEQ multiplex PCR, while the TCRdb copy is restricted to in-frame clones and leaves out a portion. The data contain 120,000 or so clones, about 51% of them singletons. Sequencing was done on a sample of NKG2D-low CD8+ T cells sorted from blood. This TCR derives from a human donor with alopecia areata. The chain uses TRBV28 and TRBJ2-3; D is unresolved. In DNA form, the CDR3 reads TGTGCCAGCAGCAATTGGGATACGCAGTATTTT. Its protein is CASSNWDTQYF.